The next 16 T cell receptor beta chains were all read from a single sample in a study of T cells in women clearing cervical HPV infection. Sequenced by immunoSEQ multiplex PCR; TCRdb stores in-frame clones only, minus some. The specimen's table records about 20,000 clones. Sequencing was done on a sample of blood buffy coat. The receptors here all came from a woman aged 18 to 75 with a cervical HPV16 infection that either progressed to CIN3+ or cleared (not recorded which).

Remarks on this clone: The observed sequence ends 3 residues before the CDR3 terminus, with the missing tail filled in from the germline J gene. The J gene is TRBJ1-2, the V gene TRBV20-1; TRBD1 aligns across 10 bases. From germline, CDR1 is DFQATT and CDR2 SNEGSKA (reference sequence). The junction had 4 bases not matched to a gene; V was cut back by 0 bases and J by 3 bases. The CDR3 extends over 15 amino acids. The covered CDR3 bases are TGCAGTGCTAGAGAGCCCGGGACAGGGGACTATGGC. Translation: CSAREPGTGDYG. The entire CDR3 sequence reads CSAREPGTGDYGYTF.

Comment on this clone: Read sequence stops 3 residues before the CDR3 end, and the germline J gene provides the missing end. This sequence joins TRBV7-2 and TRBJ2-3; D gene uncertain. The germline CDR1 and CDR2 sequences are SGHTA and FQGNSA. V was shortened by 3 bases and J by 7 bases, with 5 bases between the two germline ends. The CDR3 contains 11 residues. CDR3 in amino acids: CASSFLNTQYF. CDR3 DNA, as far as it was read: TGTGCCAGCAGCTTCTTAAATACG.

For this clone: The CDR3 is cut off 3 residues early in the read; its end comes from the germline J gene. V usage is TRBV7-9 and J usage is TRBJ1-1; maybe TRBD1 (6 bases). The CDR3 loop spans 13 amino acids. Germline values: CDR1 SEHNR, CDR2 FQNEAQ (reference sequence). Trimming removed 3 bases from V and 5 bases from J, with 10 bases in between. CDR3 in amino acids: CASSFGQQTEAFF. Partial CDR3 DNA: TGTGCCAGCAGCTTCGGACAGCAGACTGAA.

In regard to this clone: The read ends 3 residues before the CDR3 terminus; that terminus is restored from the germline J gene. This sequence joins TRBV19 and TRBJ1-5, with D perhaps TRBD1 (5 bases). Trimming cost V 4 bases and J 0 bases, with 10 bases left between them. In germline, CDR1 is LNHDA, CDR2 SQIVND (reference sequence). There are 15 residues in the CDR3. This chain's CDR3 is CASSSDSASNQPQHF. The CDR3 DNA, read in part, is TGTGCCAGTAGTAGCGACAGCGCTAGCAATCAGCCC.

Here the CDR3 reads CASSYMADSYEQYF. Partial CDR3 DNA: TGTGCCAGCTCTTATATGGCGGACAGCTACGAG. This chain uses TRBV5-6 with TRBJ2-7, with a tentative D call TRBD1 (6 bases). The DNA ends 3 residues before the CDR3 does, and the rest of the CDR3 is filled in from the germline J gene. Trimming took off 7 bases at V and 3 bases at J, with 17 bases between the two ends. Germline V gives CDR1 SGHDT, CDR2 YYEEEE. This CDR3 spans 14 amino acids.

Note on this clone: The read gets to within 3 residues of the CDR3 end, and the germline J gene fills in the rest. V gene TRBV20-1 combines with J gene TRBJ1-1; 7 bases match TRBD1. Germline V gene sequence: CDR1 DFQATT, CDR2 SNEGSKA (reference sequence). The CDR3 extends over 18 amino acids. After removal of 3 bases from V and 0 bases from J, the junction contained 16 bases not matched to a gene. The sequenced CDR3 bases are TGCAGTGCTAGGTTAAGGGACAGACTAAATCCCATGAACACTGAA. Translation gives CSARLRDRLNPMNTE. The full CDR3 reads CSARLRDRLNPMNTEAFF.

As regards this clone: The read comes to an end 3 residues before the CDR3 does, leaving the germline J gene to fill in the end. The chain recombines TRBV7-2 with TRBJ1-1; D is ambiguous. Germline loops: CDR1 SGHTA, CDR2 FQGNSA. The CDR3 spans 13 residues. The V and J ends lost 1 base and 3 bases respectively, with 6 bases between them. The CDR3: CASSLEADTEAFF. Incomplete CDR3 DNA: TGTGCCAGCAGCTTAGAAGCGGACACTGAA.

Concerning this clone: The read comes to an end 3 residues before the CDR3 does, leaving the germline J gene to fill in the end. The chain is built from TRBV5-6 and TRBJ1-2, with a weak D call TRBD1 (5 bases). There are 14 residues in the CDR3. V was trimmed by 0 bases and J by 6 bases, leaving 12 bases between them. Germline V lookup: CDR1 SGHDT, CDR2 YYEEEE. The CDR3 region is CASSLGSGLNGYTF. Partial CDR3 DNA: TGTGCCAGCAGCTTGGGGTCAGGGTTAAATGGC.

About this clone itself: The read terminates 3 residues ahead of where the CDR3 ends, so the germline J gene completes it. The chain combines TRBV20-1 with TRBJ1-1; possible D gene TRBD1, 6 bases. This CDR3 contains 16 residues. V was clipped by 1 base and J by 0 bases, with 15 bases between them. Germline-derived CDR1 and CDR2 are DFQATT and SNEGSKA (reference sequence). The CDR3 sequence: CSARGIGTGMNTEAFF. CDR3 DNA, as far as it was read: TGCAGTGCTAGAGGAATAGGAACAGGGATGAACACTGAA.

A word on this clone: With the read ending 3 residues before the CDR3 end, the germline J gene is used to fill in that end. The chain recombines TRBV20-1 with TRBJ2-3, with 10 positions matching TRBD2. CDR3 size: 17 residues. The V gene end was trimmed by 0 bases and the J gene end by 1 base; junction bases not matched to a gene: 7. CDR1 is DFQATT and CDR2 is SNEGSKA in the germline V gene (reference sequence). CDR3 bases read: TGCAGTGCTAGAGATCGGAGAACTAGCGGGGGCACAGATACG. As protein: CSARDRRTSGGTDT. The CDR3 in its entirety is CSARDRRTSGGTDTQYF.

In regard to this clone: The read terminates 3 residues before the CDR3 end, so the remaining end is supplied by the germline J gene. The chain employs TRBV5-1 and TRBJ2-5, with 8 bases lining up with TRBD2. The CDR3 has 15 residues. J gave up 2 bases and V 2 bases, and 5 bases lay outside the gene matches. Per germline, CDR1 SGHRS and CDR2 YFSETQ. The CDR3 bases that were read are TGCGCCAGCAGCTTACGGACGGGGGGGCAAGAGACC. Its translation: CASSLRTGGQET. The CDR3 as a whole reads CASSLRTGGQETQYF.

Of note for this clone: From the germline J gene comes the end of the CDR3, since the read stops 3 residues before it. This chain uses TRBV7-3 with TRBJ2-1, with D perhaps matching TRBD2 (6 bases). Germline V CDR1 and CDR2: SGHTA, FQGTGA. The CDR3 length is 13 residues. V lost 2 bases, J lost 8 bases, and 10 bases lay in between. Partial CDR3 DNA: TGTGCCAGCAGCTTAGGAGGGGCCGATGAG. This encodes CASSLGGADE. The full CDR3 sequence reads CASSLGGADEQFF.

On this clone itself: Read coverage stops 3 residues before the CDR3 terminus; the germline J gene supplies the remainder. The chain has TRBV6-2 or TRBV6-3 and TRBJ2-1; D might be TRBD1 (5 bases). V was pared by 2 bases and J by 9 bases, with 11 bases between. Germline-derived CDR1 and CDR2 are MNHEY and SVGEGT. The CDR3 has 13 amino acids. The CDR3 sequence: CASSYVGAVEQFF. Partial CDR3 DNA: TGTGCCAGCAGTTACGTAGGGGCGGTTGAG.

For this clone: The observed sequence ends 3 residues before the CDR3 terminus, with the missing tail filled in from the germline J gene. The genes are TRBV19 and TRBJ2-1, with a tentative D call TRBD1 (5 bases). Germline V lookup: CDR1 LNHDA, CDR2 SQIVND (reference sequence). The CDR3 consists of 13 residues. V was pared by 6 bases and J by 7 bases, with 13 bases between. The sequenced CDR3 bases are TGTGCCAGTAGCTCTCAGGGTGTGAATGAG. Protein sequence: CASSSQGVNE. The entire CDR3 reads CASSSQGVNEQFF.

In regard to this clone: The CDR3 end is not reached by the read, which stops 3 residues before it; the germline J gene fills it in. This chain joins TRBV2 and TRBJ1-5; D may be TRBD1 (6 bases). V lost 2 bases to trimming and J lost 6 bases, with 11 bases between them. Per the germline V gene, CDR1 is SNHLY and CDR2 is FYNNEI. The CDR3 totals 14 residues. CDR3 in amino acids: CASSEYRDGQPQHF. The sequenced part of the CDR3 DNA is TGTGCCAGCAGTGAATACAGGGATGGTCAGCCC.

Remarks on this clone: The CDR3 extends 3 residues past the end of the read, so its final part is completed from the germline J gene. The chain joins TRBV19 to TRBJ2-6; D is perhaps TRBD2 (5 bases). The germline CDR1 and CDR2 sequences are LNHDA and SQIVND (reference sequence). V lost 6 bases and J 0 bases, leaving 9 bases between the germline ends. The CDR3 is made up of 15 amino acids. The sequenced part of the CDR3 DNA is TGTGCCAGTAGACAGACTATCTCTGGGGCCAACGTC. Protein: CASRQTISGANV. The entire CDR3 protein is CASRQTISGANVLTF.